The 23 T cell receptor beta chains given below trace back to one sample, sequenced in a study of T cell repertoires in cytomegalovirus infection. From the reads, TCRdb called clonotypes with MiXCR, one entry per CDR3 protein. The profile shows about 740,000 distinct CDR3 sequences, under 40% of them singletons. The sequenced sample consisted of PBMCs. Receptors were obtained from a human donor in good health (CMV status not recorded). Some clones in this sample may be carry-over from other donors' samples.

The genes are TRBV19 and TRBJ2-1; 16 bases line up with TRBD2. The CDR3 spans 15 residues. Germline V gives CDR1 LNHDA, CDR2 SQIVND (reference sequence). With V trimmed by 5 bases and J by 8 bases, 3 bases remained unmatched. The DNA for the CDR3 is TGTGCCAGTAGTCTTGGGACTAGCGGGAGGGATGAGCAGTTCTTC. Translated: CASSLGTSGRDEQFF.

The CDR3 is CASTLGGSKGYTF. The CDR3 DNA sequence: TGTGCCAGCACCCTAGGGGGTTCGAAAGGCTACACCTTC. The rearrangement joins TRBV5-4 to TRBJ1-2; D may be TRBD1 (6 bases). Per germline, CDR1 SGHNT and CDR2 YYREEE (reference sequence). The CDR3 is made up of 13 amino acids. V gave up 6 bases and J gave up 8 bases, with 17 bases separating them.

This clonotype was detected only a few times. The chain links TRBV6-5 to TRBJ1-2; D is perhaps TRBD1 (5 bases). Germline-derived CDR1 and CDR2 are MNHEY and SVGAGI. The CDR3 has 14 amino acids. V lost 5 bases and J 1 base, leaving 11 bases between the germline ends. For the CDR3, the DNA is TGTGCCAGCAGTAACCGGGACGGTAACTATGGCTACACCTTC. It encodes CASSNRDGNYGYTF.

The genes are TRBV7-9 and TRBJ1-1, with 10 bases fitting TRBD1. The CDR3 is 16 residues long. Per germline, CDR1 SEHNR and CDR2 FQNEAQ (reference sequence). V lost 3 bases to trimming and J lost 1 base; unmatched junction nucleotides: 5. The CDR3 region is CASSFRTGGGNTEAFF. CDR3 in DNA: TGTGCCAGCAGCTTCCGGACAGGGGGAGGGAACACTGAAGCTTTCTTT.

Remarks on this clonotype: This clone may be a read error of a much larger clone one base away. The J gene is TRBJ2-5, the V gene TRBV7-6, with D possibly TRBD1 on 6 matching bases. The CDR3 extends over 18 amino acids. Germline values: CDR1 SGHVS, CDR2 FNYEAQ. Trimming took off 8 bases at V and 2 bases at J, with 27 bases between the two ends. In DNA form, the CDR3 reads TGTGCCAGCCGCTCGCCAGCCTCGGACAGTAGCCAACAAGAGACCCAGTACTTC. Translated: CASRSPASDSSQQETQYF.

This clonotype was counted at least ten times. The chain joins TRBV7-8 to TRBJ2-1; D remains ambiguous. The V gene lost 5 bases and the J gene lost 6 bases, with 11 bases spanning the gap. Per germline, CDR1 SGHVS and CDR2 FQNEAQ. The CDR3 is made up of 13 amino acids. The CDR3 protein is CASSPVRRNEQFF. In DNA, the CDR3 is TGTGCCAGCAGCCCAGTCCGCCGCAATGAGCAGTTCTTC.

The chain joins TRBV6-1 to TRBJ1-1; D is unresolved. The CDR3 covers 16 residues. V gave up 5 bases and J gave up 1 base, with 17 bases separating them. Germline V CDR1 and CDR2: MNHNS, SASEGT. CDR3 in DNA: TGTGCCAGCAGTCCATTAGTCCCTGTTCGGAACACTGAAGCTTTCTTT. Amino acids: CASSPLVPVRNTEAFF.

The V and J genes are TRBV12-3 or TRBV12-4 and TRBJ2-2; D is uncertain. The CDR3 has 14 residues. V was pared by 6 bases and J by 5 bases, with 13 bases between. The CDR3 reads CASSTPQRTGELFF. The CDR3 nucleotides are TGTGCCAGCAGCACTCCCCAGCGTACCGGGGAGCTGTTTTTT.

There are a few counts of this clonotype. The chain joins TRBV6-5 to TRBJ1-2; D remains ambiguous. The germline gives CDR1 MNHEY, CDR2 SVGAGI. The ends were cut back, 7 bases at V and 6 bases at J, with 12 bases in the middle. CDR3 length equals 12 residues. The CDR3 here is CASTQKGNGYTF. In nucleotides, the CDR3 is TGTGCCAGCACCCAAAAAGGGAATGGCTACACCTTC.

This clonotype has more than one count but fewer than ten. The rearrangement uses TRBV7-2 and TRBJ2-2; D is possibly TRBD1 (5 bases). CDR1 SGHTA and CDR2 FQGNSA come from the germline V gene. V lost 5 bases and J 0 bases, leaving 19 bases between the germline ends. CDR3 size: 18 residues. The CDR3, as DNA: TGTGCCAGCAGCGGGGCTACCCTCTCAGTCGCGAACACCGGGGAGCTGTTTTTT. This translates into CASSGATLSVANTGELFF.

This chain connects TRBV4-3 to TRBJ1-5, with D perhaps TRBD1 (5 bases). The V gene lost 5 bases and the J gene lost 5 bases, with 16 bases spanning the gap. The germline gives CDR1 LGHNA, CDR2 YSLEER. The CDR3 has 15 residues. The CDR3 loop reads CASSSVRGADQPQHF. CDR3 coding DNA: TGCGCCAGCAGCAGTGTAAGGGGCGCCGATCAGCCCCAGCATTTT.

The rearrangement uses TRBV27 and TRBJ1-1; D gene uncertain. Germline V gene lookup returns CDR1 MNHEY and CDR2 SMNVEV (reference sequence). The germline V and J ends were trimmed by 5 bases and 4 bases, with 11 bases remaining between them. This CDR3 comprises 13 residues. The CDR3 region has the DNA TGTGCCAGCAGTCCCCCCTGGGGCACTGAAGCTTTCTTT. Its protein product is CASSPPWGTEAFF.

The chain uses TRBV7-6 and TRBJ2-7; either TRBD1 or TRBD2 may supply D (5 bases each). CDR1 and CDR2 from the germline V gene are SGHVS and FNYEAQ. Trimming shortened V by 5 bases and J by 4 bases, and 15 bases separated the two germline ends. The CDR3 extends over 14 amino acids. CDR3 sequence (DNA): TGTGCCAGCAGCGCGAGGACACCGGGGTACGAGCAGTACTTC. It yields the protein CASSARTPGYEQYF.

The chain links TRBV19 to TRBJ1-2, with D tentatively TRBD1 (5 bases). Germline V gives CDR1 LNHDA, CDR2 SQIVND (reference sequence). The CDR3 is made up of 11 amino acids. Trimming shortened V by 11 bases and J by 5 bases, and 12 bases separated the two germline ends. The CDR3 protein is CAGRGTYGYTF. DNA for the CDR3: TGTGCCGGACGGGGGACGTATGGCTACACCTTC.

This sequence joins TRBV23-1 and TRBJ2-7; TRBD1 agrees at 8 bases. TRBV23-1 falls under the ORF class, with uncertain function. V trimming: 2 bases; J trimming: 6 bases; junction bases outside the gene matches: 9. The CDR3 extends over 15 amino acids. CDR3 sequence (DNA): TGCGCCAGCAGTCAACGCAGGACAGGGTATTCCGAGCAGTACTTC. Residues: CASSQRRTGYSEQYF.

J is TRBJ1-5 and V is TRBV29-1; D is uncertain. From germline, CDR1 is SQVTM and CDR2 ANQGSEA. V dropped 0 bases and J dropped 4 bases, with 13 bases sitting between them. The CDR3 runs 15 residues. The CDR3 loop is CSVEESGVGNQPQHF. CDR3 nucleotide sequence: TGCAGCGTTGAAGAGTCGGGCGTTGGGAATCAGCCCCAGCATTTT.

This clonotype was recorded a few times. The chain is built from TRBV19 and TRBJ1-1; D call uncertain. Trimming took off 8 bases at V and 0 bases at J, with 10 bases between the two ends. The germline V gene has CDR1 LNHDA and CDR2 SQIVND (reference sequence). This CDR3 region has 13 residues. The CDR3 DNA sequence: TGTGCCAGTGAGAGGGTGATGAACACTGAAGCTTTCTTT. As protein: CASERVMNTEAFF.

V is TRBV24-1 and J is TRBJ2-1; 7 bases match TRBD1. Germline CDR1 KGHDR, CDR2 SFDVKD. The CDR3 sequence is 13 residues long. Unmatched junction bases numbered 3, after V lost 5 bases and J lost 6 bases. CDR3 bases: TGTGCCACCAGTGTCAGACAGGGCAATGAGCAGTTCTTC. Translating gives CATSVRQGNEQFF.

The CDR3 coding sequence is TGTGCCAGCAGCTCTTTAACAGGGGTCTCTGGAAACACCATATATTTT. Protein: CASSSLTGVSGNTIYF. The genes are TRBV7-9 and TRBJ1-3, with TRBD1 matching 7 bases. CDR1 SEHNR and CDR2 FQNEAQ come from the germline V gene (reference sequence). With V trimmed by 4 bases and J by 0 bases, 6 bases remained unmatched. The CDR3 is 16 amino acids. The whole variable domain, filled in from reference TRBV7-9 and TRBJ1-3, reads DTGVSQNPRHKITKRGQNVTFRCDPISEHNRLYWYRQTLGQGPEFLTYFQNEAQLEKSRLLSDRFSAERPKGSFSTLEIQRTEQGDSAMYLCASSSLTGVSGNTIYFGEGSWLTVV.

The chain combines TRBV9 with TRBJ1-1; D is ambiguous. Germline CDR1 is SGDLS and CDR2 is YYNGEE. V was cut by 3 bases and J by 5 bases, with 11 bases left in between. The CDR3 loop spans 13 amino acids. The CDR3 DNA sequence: TGTGCCAGCAGCGAAGGACCGAAGACTGAAGCTTTCTTT. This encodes CASSEGPKTEAFF.

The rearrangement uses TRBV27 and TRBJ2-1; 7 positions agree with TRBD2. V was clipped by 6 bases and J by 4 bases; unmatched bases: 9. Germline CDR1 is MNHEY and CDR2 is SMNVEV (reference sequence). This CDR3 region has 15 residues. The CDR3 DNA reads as TGTGCCAGCAGGCGGGAACTAGCGAGATACAATGAGCAGTTCTTC. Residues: CASRRELARYNEQFF.

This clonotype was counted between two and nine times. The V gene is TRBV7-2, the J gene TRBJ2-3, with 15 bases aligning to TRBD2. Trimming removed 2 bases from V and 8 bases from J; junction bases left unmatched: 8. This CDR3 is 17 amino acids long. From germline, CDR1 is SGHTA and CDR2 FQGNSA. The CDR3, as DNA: TGTGCCAGCAGCTTAACCAGGACTAGCGGGGGGGGAGGTACGCAGTATTTT. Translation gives CASSLTRTSGGGGTQYF.

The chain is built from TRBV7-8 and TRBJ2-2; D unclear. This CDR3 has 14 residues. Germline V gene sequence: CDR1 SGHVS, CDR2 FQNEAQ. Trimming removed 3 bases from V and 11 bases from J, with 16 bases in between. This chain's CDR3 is CASSFVPRQFELFF. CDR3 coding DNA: TGTGCCAGCAGCTTTGTTCCTCGGCAGTTCGAGCTGTTTTTT.